The 21 T cell receptor beta chains presented below share a single source sample, sequenced in a study of neurological immune-mediated disorders (dated by TCRdb to about 2019). According to the study, the label for this sample's time point signals: longitudinal time-point 3. Library preparation was by 5' RACE. The instrument given in TCRdb is Illumina HiSeq 2500. TCRdb reran the public reads through fastp at Q25 and MiXCR, keeping productive beta chains. Records with the same CDR3 protein are collapsed into one entry carrying the most frequent genes and DNA. Counted in this sample were more than 40,000 distinct CDR3 sequences; approximately 12% of them appeared once. Around 9% of the sample lies in the top ten. Sequencing used PBMCs. The receptors stem from a male donor with HTLV-1-associated myelopathy (HAM/TSP).

The table lists this clonotype with many counts. The chain employs TRBV11-3 and TRBJ1-5; D uncertain. V was pared by 8 bases and J by 9 bases, with 11 bases between. CDR3 length equals 11 residues. Germline CDR1 is SGHNT and CDR2 is YENEEA. The CDR3 spells CASGRLGPQHF. Written as DNA, the CDR3 is TGTGCCAGCGGCAGGCTCGGGCCCCAGCATTTT.

This clonotype was counted many times. The chain joins TRBV4-1 to TRBJ1-5, with D perhaps TRBD1 (5 bases). V lost 2 bases and J 0 bases, leaving 8 bases between the germline ends. Germline CDR1 reads MGHRA; CDR2 reads YSYEKL. The length of the CDR3 is 15 residues. For the CDR3, the DNA is TGCGCCAGCAGCCAAAGAGACAGTAGCAATCAGCCCCAGCATTTT. It is translated as CASSQRDSSNQPQHF.

This clonotype came up many times. The chain combines TRBV6-2 or TRBV6-3 with TRBJ2-2; D unclear. This CDR3 spans 14 amino acids. V lost 5 bases to trimming and J lost 6 bases, with 13 bases between them. Germline CDR1 reads MNHEY; CDR2 reads SVGEGT. The CDR3 DNA follows: TGTGCCAGCAGTCAAACCAGATTCGCCGGGGAGCTGTTTTTT. Translating it yields CASSQTRFAGELFF.

The chain carries TRBV5-1 and TRBJ2-7; the match to TRBD1 covers 8 bases. Losses at the gene ends were 6 bases for V and 5 bases for J; bases not matched to a gene: 13. This CDR3 contains 15 residues. CDR1 SGHRS and CDR2 YFSETQ come from the germline V gene. The CDR3 DNA sequence: TGCGCCAGCAATATCGAACCCGGGACAGGAGACGAGCAGTACTTC. It translates to CASNIEPGTGDEQYF. The variable domain in full, with the rest retrieved from reference TRBV5-1 and TRBJ2-7, is KAGVTQTPRYLIKTRGQQVTLSCSPISGHRSVSWYQQTPGQGLQFLFEYFSETQRNKGNFPGRFSGRQFSNSRSEMNVSTLELGDSALYLCASNIEPGTGDEQYFGPGTRLTVT.

Only a few counts were recorded for this clonotype. The gene calls are TRBV7-2 and TRBJ2-7, with D perhaps being TRBD1 or TRBD2 (5 bases each). The germline CDR1 and CDR2 sequences are SGHTA and FQGNSA. CDR3 length equals 13 residues. V was trimmed by 5 bases and J by 6 bases, leaving 14 bases between them. The CDR3, as DNA: TGTGCCAGCAGCCCCTGGGACCTTCCCGAGCAGTACTTC. Encoded protein: CASSPWDLPEQYF.

Worth noting for this clonotype: The junction and the germline gene differ at one end; a read error may be behind it. This chain joins TRBV29-1 and TRBJ2-5, with 9 bases lining up with TRBD1. This CDR3 is 9 amino acids long. Per the germline V gene, CDR1 is SQVTM and CDR2 is ANQGSEA. CDR3 in amino acids: CSVGDREDF. CDR3 DNA sequence: TGCAGCGTTGGGGACAGGGAAGACTTC.

This clonotype has ten or more counts. V and J are TRBV20-1 and TRBJ2-1; 11 bases align to TRBD2. The V and J ends lost 4 bases and 8 bases, in that order; junction bases with no gene match: 7. CDR1 is DFQATT and CDR2 is SNEGSKA in the germline V gene (reference sequence). This CDR3 contains 14 residues. CDR3 nucleotide sequence: TGCAGTGCTATATTGGTAGCGGGGGGGGATGAGCAGTTCTTC. Translated, it gives CSAILVAGGDEQFF.

This clonotype has ten or more counts. The chain recombines TRBV5-1 with TRBJ2-6; perhaps TRBD2 as D (5 bases). Trimming stripped 4 bases from V and 4 bases from J, with 18 bases between. The CDR3 is 17 residues long. Germline V gene lookup returns CDR1 SGHRS and CDR2 YFSETQ. CDR3 in amino acids: CASSPPPGGGGANVLTF. The CDR3 DNA reads as TGCGCCAGCAGCCCGCCGCCGGGCGGCGGGGGGGCCAACGTCCTGACTTTC.

There are many counts of this clonotype. The rearrangement uses TRBV15 and TRBJ2-3; TRBD2 aligns across 7 bases. The CDR3 is 14 amino acids. CDR1 LNHNV and CDR2 YYDKDF come from the germline V gene (reference sequence). Losses at the gene ends were 3 bases for V and 2 bases for J; bases not matched to a gene: 2. CDR3 residues: CATSRSGDTDTQYF. The CDR3 nucleotides are TGTGCCACCAGCAGGAGCGGGGACACAGATACGCAGTATTTT.

This clonotype was detected ten times or more. The chain employs TRBV11-2 and TRBJ1-2; D remains unclear. V lost 8 bases and J lost 4, with 29 bases in between. The CDR3 length is 18 residues. CDR1 is SGHAT and CDR2 is FQNNGV in the germline V gene. The CDR3 sequence is CASLRIKGERMYGYGYTF. CDR3 coding DNA: TGTGCCAGCCTCAGGATTAAGGGCGAGCGTATGTATGGCTATGGCTACACCTTC.

This clonotype has more than one count but fewer than ten. The chain couples TRBV5-1 to TRBJ2-5; TRBD1 agrees at 9 bases. Per germline, CDR1 SGHRS and CDR2 YFSETQ. The J segment lost 7 bases and the V segment lost 0 bases, leaving 1 base of the junction unmatched. The CDR3 contains 13 residues. The CDR3 sequence: CASSLETGGTQYF. CDR3 DNA sequence: TGCGCCAGCAGCTTGGAGACAGGGGGGACCCAGTACTTC.

This clonotype was observed many times. V gene TRBV12-3 or TRBV12-4 combines with J gene TRBJ2-7, with 7 bases identical to TRBD2. This CDR3 comprises 14 residues. After removal of 3 bases from V and 2 bases from J, the junction contained 4 bases not matched to a gene. CDR3 in amino acids: CASSLSGGAYEQYF. CDR3 bases: TGTGCCAGCAGTTTGTCGGGAGGCGCCTACGAGCAGTACTTC.

This clonotype showed up many times. The V call is TRBV7-9, the J call TRBJ1-2; the match to TRBD1 covers 10 bases. The CDR3 consists of 13 residues. The V gene's germline CDR1 is SEHNR and CDR2 FQNEAQ (reference sequence). J gave up 6 bases and V 5 bases, and 3 bases lay outside the gene matches. The CDR3 reads CASSTGTGDGYTF. The CDR3 region has the DNA TGTGCCAGCAGCACCGGGACAGGGGATGGCTACACCTTC.

This clonotype was counted many times. One junction end does not reproduce the germline sequence, and a read error may be involved. This chain joins TRBV7-6 and TRBJ2-5; TRBD2 might be the D (6 bases). The CDR3 runs 12 residues. Germline CDR1 and CDR2: SGHVS and FNYEAQ. The CDR3 sequence is CASSLAGRTQYF. The CDR3 DNA reads as TGTGCCAGCAGCCTAGCCGGGAGGACCCAGTACTTC.

In this sample, this clonotype turned up many times. The chain recombines TRBV5-1 with TRBJ2-5, with 10 bases lining up with TRBD1. The CDR3 consists of 15 residues. The V gene's germline CDR1 is SGHRS and CDR2 YFSETQ. Trimming at V came to 3 bases and at J to 3 bases, leaving 5 bases not matched to a gene. CDR3 region: CASSSAGTGEETQYF. Written as DNA, the CDR3 is TGCGCCAGCAGCTCGGCCGGGACAGGGGAAGAGACCCAGTACTTC. The variable domain in full, completed from reference TRBV5-1 and TRBJ2-5, reads KAGVTQTPRYLIKTRGQQVTLSCSPISGHRSVSWYQQTPGQGLQFLFEYFSETQRNKGNFPGRFSGRQFSNSRSEMNVSTLELGDSALYLCASSSAGTGEETQYFGPGTRLLVL.

This clonotype has a count of ten or more. This chain's CDR3 is CASSFGLAGTDTQYF. CDR3 sequence (DNA): TGCGCCAGCAGCTTTGGTCTAGCGGGGACAGATACGCAGTATTTT. The V call is TRBV5-1, the J call TRBJ2-3, with TRBD2 identical over 9 bases. This CDR3 contains 15 residues. CDR1 and CDR2 (germline): SGHRS, YFSETQ. J gave up 3 bases and V 2 bases, and 4 bases lay outside the gene matches.

This clonotype was seen more than once but under ten times. J is TRBJ2-3 and V is TRBV5-1; 7 bases are a match to TRBD2. The CDR3 is 14 residues long. Trimming cost V 6 bases and J 5 bases; bases outside gene matches: 9. CDR1 is SGHRS and CDR2 is YFSETQ in the germline V gene. The CDR3 reads CASTPGGMGDTQYF. The CDR3 bases are TGCGCCAGCACTCCGGGGGGAATGGGAGATACGCAGTATTTT.

This chain uses TRBV29-1 with TRBJ2-5; 7 bases are a match to TRBD1. V shed 6 bases, J shed 5 bases, and the junction held 3 bases outside the gene matches. The CDR3 covers 11 residues. Germline V gives CDR1 SQVTM, CDR2 ANQGSEA. As DNA, the CDR3 is TGCAGCGTGACAGGGCTTGAGACCCAGTACTTC. Amino acid sequence: CSVTGLETQYF.

This clonotype was observed many times. V is TRBV28 and J is TRBJ2-5; D may be TRBD2 (8 bases). The CDR3 is 15 amino acids. Looked up from germline, CDR1 is MDHEN and CDR2 is SYDVKM. V was shortened by 8 bases and J by 5 bases, with 21 bases between the two germline ends. The CDR3 here is CASSTSGTTGETQYF. The DNA for the CDR3 is TGTGCCAGCTCCACTAGCGGTACGACAGGGGAGACCCAGTACTTC.

This clonotype was recorded at least ten times. The gene calls are TRBV5-1 and TRBJ1-1, with unresolved D. This CDR3 is built from 13 residues. Looked up from germline, CDR1 is SGHRS and CDR2 is YFSETQ. The V end lost 0 bases, the J end lost 0 bases, and 3 bases lay between the germline ends. The CDR3 protein is CASSLGMNTEAFF. DNA for the CDR3: TGCGCCAGCAGCTTGGGTATGAACACTGAAGCTTTCTTT.

This clonotype occurred many times. The rearrangement joins TRBV6-2 or TRBV6-3 to TRBJ1-5; maybe TRBD1 (6 bases). The V gene lost 6 bases and the J gene lost 0 bases, with 24 bases spanning the gap. This CDR3 has 19 residues. Germline V gene data show CDR1 as MNHEY and CDR2 as SVGEGT. Here the CDR3 DNA reads TGTGCCAGCAGCCACATCGCTGCCAGGGGAGTTAATAGCAATCAGCCCCAGCATTTT. Translating it yields CASSHIAARGVNSNQPQHF.